This T cell receptor (beta chain) was recovered during a study of control samples from healthy donors and cancer patients. The ends lost 6 bases at V and 1 base at J; junction bases unmatched: 6. CDR3 length: 15 residues. Germline loops: CDR1 KGHSH, CDR2 LQKENI. The table came from immunoSEQ multiplex PCR; TCRdb's copy has only in-frame clones and leaves some out. The sample yields approximately 94,000 clones, approximately 90% seen once. The chain joins TRBV18 to TRBJ1-3, with 7 positions matching TRBD1. The sample was blood. The origin of this receptor is a young woman in good health. The DNA of the CDR3 is TGTGCCAGCTCGGGACAGCACCGTTCTGGAAACACCATATATTTT. This codes for CASSGQHRSGNTIYF.